The clone carrying this T cell receptor (beta chain) was counted once. Germline V CDR1 and CDR2: SEHNR, FQNEAQ (reference sequence). The CDR3 has 14 residues. V lost 5 bases to trimming and J lost 6 bases, with 16 bases between them. The source of the sample is a study of CD8+ T cells in alopecia areata. It was cDNA, reverse transcribed from extracted RNA, that served as the sequencing template. Method: immunoSEQ multiplex PCR; TCRdb's copy keeps in-frame clones and lacks some. Altogether under 70,000 clones are present, roughly 96% being singletons, with the ten largest covering roughly 25%. The chain joins TRBV7-9 to TRBJ1-1; the D gene is possibly TRBD1 (5 bases). The clonotype originates from a human donor with alopecia areata. This material consisted of CD8+ T cells sorted from blood, taken at week 0. The CDR3 region has the DNA TGTGCCAGCAGCCCGAGTCAGGGATTCGCTGAAGCTTTCTTT. It is translated as CASSPSQGFAEAFF.